The TCR beta chain under discussion was sequenced for a study of cytomegalovirus exposure and HLA in healthy donors. Trimming shortened V by 10 bases and J by 0 bases, and 19 bases separated the two germline ends. Germline-derived CDR1 and CDR2 are MNHEY and SVGAGI. This CDR3 has 15 residues. Both 60 Vbeta primers and 13 Jbeta primers went into the PCR. Only in-frame clones appear in the TCRdb table, and some are missing; sequencing was by immunoSEQ multiplex PCR. The sample lists tens of thousands of clones; 65% to 70% were seen once. This clone was observed a single time. Its antigen is as yet unknown. Study observations and caveats: Most subjects' HLA-A and HLA-B alleles were reportedly predicted from TCR beta sequences. The authors judged a highly shared variant cluster likely a sequencing artifact.

This sequence joins TRBV6-5 and TRBJ2-7; D may be TRBD1 (6 bases). Sequencing was performed on PBMCs. The source of this sequence is a woman in her thirties in good health and CMV-seronegative. The CDR3 loop reads CAIRPSTQGSYEQYF. The CDR3 DNA reads as TGTGCCATCAGGCCGTCCACACAGGGCTCCTACGAGCAGTACTTC.